The clone carrying this T cell receptor beta chain came up a few times. Its target is unknown. This may be a read error: a much more frequent sequence differs by one nucleotide. V was pared by 4 bases and J by 5 bases, with 15 bases between. This CDR3 spans 13 amino acids. Germline lookup yields CDR1 DFQATT and CDR2 SNEGSKA (reference sequence). Naive CD8 libraries used 20,000 to 1,000,000 sorted cells and 10%, 30% or 50% RNA. The sample is drawn from a study of molecular identifiers for immune sequencing clone quantification. About the study: Five aliquots were made in replicates from the RNA of around 20,000 or 100,000 naive CD8 cells, and four were sequenced.

Study results and limitations: Highly expanded clone sizes could end up underestimated if a barcode were shared by identical TCR molecules.

Bulk libraries came from a prior protocol with listed TCR primers. TCRdb reanalysed the PCR reads using MiXCR and keeps one entry per CDR3 protein. The table includes 40,000 to 45,000 distinct CDR3 sequences, approximately 24% detected once. This chain links TRBV20-1 with TRBJ2-7; possibly TRBD1 for D (5 bases). Sequenced input: naive CD8+ T cells from blood, with Jurkat cell RNA spiked in. Indicated subset: FACS-sorted CD8+CD4-CCR7+CD45RA+ naive T cells. The receptor comes from a human donor in good health. Some libraries in this study had Jurkat cell RNA spiked in. The CDR3 region has the DNA TGCAGTGCTAAAGGGGTAGGGGTCCACGAGCAGTACTTC. It is translated as CSAKGVGVHEQYF.